This T cell receptor (beta chain) was sequenced for a study of identical twins. Healthy Caucasian individuals made up all the donors. The CDR3 loop spans 14 amino acids. CDR1 and CDR2 from the germline V gene are DFQATT and SNEGSKA (reference sequence). V lost 1 base to trimming and J lost 3 bases, with 10 bases between them. TCRdb re-called the 5' RACE reads through MiXCR, storing one row per CDR3 protein. The sample yields around 1.7 million distinct CDR3 sequences, about 32% seen once. The chain couples TRBV20-1 to TRBJ2-1; D is ambiguous. This TCR was sampled from a newborn girl in good health. Sequenced sample: cord blood. CDR3 region: CSARVQRFYNEQFF. The CDR3 DNA reads as TGCAGTGCTAGAGTACAGCGTTTCTACAATGAGCAGTTCTTC.